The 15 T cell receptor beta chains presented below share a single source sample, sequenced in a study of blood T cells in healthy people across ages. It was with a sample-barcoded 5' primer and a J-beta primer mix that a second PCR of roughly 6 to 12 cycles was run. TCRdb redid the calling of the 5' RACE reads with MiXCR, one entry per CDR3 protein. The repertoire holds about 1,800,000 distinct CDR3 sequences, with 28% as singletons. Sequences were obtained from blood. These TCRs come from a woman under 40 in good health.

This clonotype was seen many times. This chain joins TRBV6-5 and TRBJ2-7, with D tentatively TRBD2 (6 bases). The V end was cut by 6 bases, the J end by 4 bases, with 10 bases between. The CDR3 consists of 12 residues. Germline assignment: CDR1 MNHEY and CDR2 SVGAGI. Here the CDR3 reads CASSSGDYEQYF. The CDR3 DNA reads TGTGCCAGCAGCTCGGGGGATTACGAGCAGTACTTC.

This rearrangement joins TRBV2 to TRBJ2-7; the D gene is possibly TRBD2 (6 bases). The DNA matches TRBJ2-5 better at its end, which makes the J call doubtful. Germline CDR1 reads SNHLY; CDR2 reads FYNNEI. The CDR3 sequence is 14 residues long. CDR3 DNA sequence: TGTGCCAGCAGGGACGTGGCCCACGGGGGGACCCAGTACTTC. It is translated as CASRDVAHGGTQYF.

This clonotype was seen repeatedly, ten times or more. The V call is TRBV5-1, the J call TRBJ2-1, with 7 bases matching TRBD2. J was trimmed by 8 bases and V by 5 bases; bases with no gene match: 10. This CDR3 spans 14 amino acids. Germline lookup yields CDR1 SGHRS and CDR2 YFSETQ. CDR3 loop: CASRREAISDEQFF. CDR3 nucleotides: TGCGCCAGCAGACGGGAGGCCATCAGCGATGAGCAGTTCTTC.

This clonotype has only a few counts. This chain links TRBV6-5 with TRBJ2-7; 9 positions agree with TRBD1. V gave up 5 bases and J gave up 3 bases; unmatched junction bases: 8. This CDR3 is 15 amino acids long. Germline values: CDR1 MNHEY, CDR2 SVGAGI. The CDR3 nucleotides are TGTGCCAGCAGTCTTTACGGGACAGGGATCTACGAGCAGTACTTC. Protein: CASSLYGTGIYEQYF.

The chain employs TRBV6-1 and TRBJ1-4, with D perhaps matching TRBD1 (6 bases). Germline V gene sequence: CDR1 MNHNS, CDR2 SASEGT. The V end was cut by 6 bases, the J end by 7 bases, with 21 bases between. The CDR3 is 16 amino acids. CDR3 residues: CASSGGAGHAPEKLFF. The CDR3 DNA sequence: TGTGCCAGCAGCGGAGGGGCGGGACATGCCCCTGAAAAACTGTTTTTT.

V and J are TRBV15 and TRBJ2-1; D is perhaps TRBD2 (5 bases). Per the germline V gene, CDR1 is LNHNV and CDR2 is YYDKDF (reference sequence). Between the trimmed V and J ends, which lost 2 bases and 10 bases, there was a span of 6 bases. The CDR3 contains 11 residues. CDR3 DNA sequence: TGTGCCACCAGCAGACCGGGGGAGCAGTTCTTC. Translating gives CATSRPGEQFF.

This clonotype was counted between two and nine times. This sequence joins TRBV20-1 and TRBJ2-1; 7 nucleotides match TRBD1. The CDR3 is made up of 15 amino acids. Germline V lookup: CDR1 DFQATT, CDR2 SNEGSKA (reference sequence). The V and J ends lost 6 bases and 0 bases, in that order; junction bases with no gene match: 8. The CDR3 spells CSATGTASSYNEQFF. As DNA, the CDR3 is TGCAGTGCAACGGGGACAGCTAGCTCCTACAATGAGCAGTTCTTC.

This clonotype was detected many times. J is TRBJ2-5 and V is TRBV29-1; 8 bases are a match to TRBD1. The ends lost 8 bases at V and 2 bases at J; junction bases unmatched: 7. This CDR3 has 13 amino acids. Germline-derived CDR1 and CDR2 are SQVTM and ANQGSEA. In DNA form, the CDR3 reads TGCAGCCATTCGGGACAGGATCAAGAGACCCAGTACTTC. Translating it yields CSHSGQDQETQYF.

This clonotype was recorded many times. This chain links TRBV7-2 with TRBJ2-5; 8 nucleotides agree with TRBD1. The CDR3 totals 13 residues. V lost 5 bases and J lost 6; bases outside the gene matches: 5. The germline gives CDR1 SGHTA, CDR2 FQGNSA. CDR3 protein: CASSRDRGQTQYF. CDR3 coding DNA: TGTGCCAGCAGCCGCGACAGGGGTCAGACCCAGTACTTC. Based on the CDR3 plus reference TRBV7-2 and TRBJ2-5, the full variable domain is GAGVSQSPSNKVTEKGKDVELRCDPISGHTALYWYRQSLGQGLEFLIYFQGNSAPDKSGLPSDRFSAERTGGSVSTLTIQRTQQEDSAVYLCASSRDRGQTQYFGPGTRLLVL.

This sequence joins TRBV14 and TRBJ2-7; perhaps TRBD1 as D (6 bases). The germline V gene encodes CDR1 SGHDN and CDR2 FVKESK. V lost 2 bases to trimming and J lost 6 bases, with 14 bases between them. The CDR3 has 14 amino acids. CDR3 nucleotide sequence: TGTGCCAGCAGCCAAAACGCAGGGGCCGGCGAGCAGTACTTC. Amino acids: CASSQNAGAGEQYF. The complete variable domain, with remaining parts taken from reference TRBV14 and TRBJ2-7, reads EAGVTQFPSHSVIEKGQTVTLRCDPISGHDNLYWYRRVMGKEIKFLLHFVKESKQDESGMPNNRFLAERTGGTYSTLKVQPAELEDSGVYFCASSQNAGAGEQYFGPGTRLTVT.

The CDR3 sequence is CASHSLGQQQETQYF. Written as DNA, the CDR3 is TGTGCCAGCCATTCACTTGGACAACAACAAGAGACCCAGTACTTC. The V call is TRBV7-9, the J call TRBJ2-5, with D perhaps TRBD1 (5 bases). The CDR3 has 15 amino acids. V gave up 8 bases and J gave up 2 bases, with 18 bases separating them. Per germline, CDR1 SEHNR and CDR2 FQNEAQ (reference sequence).

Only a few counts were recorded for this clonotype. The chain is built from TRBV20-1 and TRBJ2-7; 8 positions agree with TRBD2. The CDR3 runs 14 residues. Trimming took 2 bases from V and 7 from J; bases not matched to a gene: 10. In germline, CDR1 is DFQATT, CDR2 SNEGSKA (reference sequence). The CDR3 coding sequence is TGCAGTGCTAGACTTTTAGCGGGGACCCTGGAGCAGTACTTC. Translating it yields CSARLLAGTLEQYF.

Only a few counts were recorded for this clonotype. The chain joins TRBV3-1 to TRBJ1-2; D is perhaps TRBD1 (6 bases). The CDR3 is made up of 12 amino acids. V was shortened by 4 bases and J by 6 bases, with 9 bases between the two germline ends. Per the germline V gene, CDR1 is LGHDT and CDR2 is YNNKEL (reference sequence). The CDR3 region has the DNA TGTGCCAGCAGCCGGGACATTCATGGCTACACCTTC. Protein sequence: CASSRDIHGYTF.

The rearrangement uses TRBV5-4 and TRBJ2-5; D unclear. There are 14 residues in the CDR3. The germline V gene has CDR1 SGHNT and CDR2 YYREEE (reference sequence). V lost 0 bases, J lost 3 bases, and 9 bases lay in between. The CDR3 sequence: CASSLDLDEETQYF. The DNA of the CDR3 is TGTGCCAGCAGCTTGGATCTAGATGAAGAGACCCAGTACTTC.

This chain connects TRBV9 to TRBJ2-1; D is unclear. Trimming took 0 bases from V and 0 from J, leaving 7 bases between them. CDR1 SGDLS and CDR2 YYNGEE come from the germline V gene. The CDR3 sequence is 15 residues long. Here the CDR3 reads CASSVGQRSYNEQFF. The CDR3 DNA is TGTGCCAGCAGCGTAGGTCAGCGCTCCTACAATGAGCAGTTCTTC. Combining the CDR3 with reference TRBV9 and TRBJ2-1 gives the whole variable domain DSGVTQTPKHLITATGQRVTLRCSPRSGDLSVYWYQQSLDQGLQFLIQYYNGEERAKGNILERFSAQQFPDLHSELNLSSLELGDSALYFCASSVGQRSYNEQFFGPGTRLTVL.